This entry describes one T cell receptor (beta chain). The data derive from a study of human T cells and chemical hapten exposure. The overall study: Predominantly women, the patients had alopecia areata, totalis or universalis.

The CDR3 runs 16 residues. The J segment lost 9 bases and the V segment lost 1 base, leaving 7 bases of the junction unmatched. In germline, CDR1 is SGHTA, CDR2 FQGNSA. In the original processing: Per sample, the median was approximately 100,000 TCRs, with values from approximately 25,000 to 650,000. MiXCR, run by TCRdb on the RACE reads, gives a single entry per CDR3 protein. The V and J calls and clone size are TCRdb's, not the authors'. Here the sample spans about 190,000 distinct CDR3 sequences, approximately 24% being singletons. The time point: patch test 3, about 24 weeks after DPC sensitization. Sample treatment: therapeutic diphenylcyclopropenone sensitization with weekly scalp DPC. Alopecia patients, 18 to 70 years old and DPC-suitable, served as donors.

The sample was whole blood, taken in connection with sensitization to the hapten diphenylcyclopropenone (DPC). The TCR originated in a middle-aged woman with alopecia areata. Some clones in this sample may be carry-over from other donors' samples. This chain joins TRBV7-2 and TRBJ2-1, with TRBD2 matching 12 bases. This chain's CDR3 is CASSLGLAGGQGEQFF. The CDR3 DNA is TGTGCCAGCAGCTTAGGGCTAGCGGGAGGGCAGGGTGAGCAGTTCTTC.